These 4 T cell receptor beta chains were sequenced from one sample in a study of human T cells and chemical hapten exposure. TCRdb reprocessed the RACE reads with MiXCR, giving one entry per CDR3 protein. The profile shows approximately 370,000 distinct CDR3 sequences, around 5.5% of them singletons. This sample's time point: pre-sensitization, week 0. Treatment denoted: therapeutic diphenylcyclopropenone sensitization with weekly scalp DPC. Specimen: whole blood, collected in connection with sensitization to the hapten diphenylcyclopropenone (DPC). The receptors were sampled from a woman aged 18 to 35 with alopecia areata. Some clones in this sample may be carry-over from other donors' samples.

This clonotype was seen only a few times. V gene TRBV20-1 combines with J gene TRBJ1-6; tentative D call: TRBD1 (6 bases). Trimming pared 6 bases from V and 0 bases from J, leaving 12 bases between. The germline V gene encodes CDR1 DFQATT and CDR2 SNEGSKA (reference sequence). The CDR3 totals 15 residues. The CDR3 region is CSAEEQGSYNSPLHF. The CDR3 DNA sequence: TGCAGTGCCGAGGAACAGGGCTCCTATAATTCACCCCTCCACTTT.

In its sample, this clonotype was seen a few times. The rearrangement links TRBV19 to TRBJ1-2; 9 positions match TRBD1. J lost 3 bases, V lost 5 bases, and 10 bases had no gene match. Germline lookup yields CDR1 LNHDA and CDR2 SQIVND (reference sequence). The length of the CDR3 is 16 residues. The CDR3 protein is CASSPPPGQGDYGYTF. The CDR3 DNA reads TGTGCCAGTAGTCCACCCCCGGGACAGGGCGACTATGGCTACACCTTC.

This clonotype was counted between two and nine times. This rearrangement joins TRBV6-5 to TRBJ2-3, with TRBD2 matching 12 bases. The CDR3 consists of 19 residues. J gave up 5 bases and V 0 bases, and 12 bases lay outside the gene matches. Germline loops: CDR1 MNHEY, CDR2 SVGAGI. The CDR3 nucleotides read TGTGCCAGCAGTTACTCTGCCGTGACTAGCGGGGGAGCGCGAGATACGCAGTATTTT. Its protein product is CASSYSAVTSGGARDTQYF.

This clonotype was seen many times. The CDR3 reads CASTGEGYGYTF. The CDR3 DNA sequence: TGTGCCAGCACAGGGGAGGGCTATGGCTACACCTTC. This rearrangement joins TRBV2 to TRBJ1-2; weak D call: TRBD1 (6 bases). CDR3 length: 12 residues. Germline assignment: CDR1 SNHLY and CDR2 FYNNEI. V lost 7 bases to trimming and J lost 4 bases, with 10 bases between them.